This paragraph reports one TCR beta chain. The antigen remains undetermined. Germline assignment: CDR1 SGHTA and CDR2 FQGTGA. Trimming shortened V by 4 bases and J by 6 bases, and 11 bases separated the two germline ends. The CDR3 has 13 residues. This sample is drawn from a study of cytomegalovirus exposure and HLA in healthy donors. Primers: 60 Vbeta forward and 13 Jbeta reverse. Libraries were prepared by immunoSEQ multiplex PCR; TCRdb keeps only in-frame clonotypes and omits some of them. The data contain 50,000 or so clones, 77% of them singletons. Study-level results: What was likely a sequencing artifact was a cluster of highly shared sequence variants.

The donors comprised healthy bone marrow donors. The sequence came from a woman aged 40 to 50 in good health and CMV-seropositive. The chain combines TRBV7-3 with TRBJ2-3; tentative D call: TRBD1 (7 bases). Source material: PBMCs. The CDR3 DNA sequence: TGTGCCAGCAGCTCCCCAGGGGGGGATACGCAGTATTTT. It yields the protein CASSSPGGDTQYF.